This T cell receptor (beta chain) was sequenced for a study of a mutant IDH1 vaccine in newly diagnosed glioma. Overall study: First vaccine doses came 4-6 weeks after radiotherapy alone, or with temozolomide cycles. Treated patients comprised 62.5% males and around 40% females, mean age about 44 years. V12 took place at week 35, and V13 at week 47.

Profiled with immunoSEQ multiplex PCR; TCRdb holds only in-frame clones, not every one. The sample includes fewer than 70,000 clones, around 83% of them seen just once. Described time point: week 47, end of study. Doses consisted of 300 ug of mutant IDH1 20-mer peptide each, paired with topical imiquimod. There were eight vaccinations for patients, given in weeks 1, 3, 5, 7, 11, 15, 19 and 23. Details on this clone: The antigen is undetermined.

Germline lookup yields CDR1 SGHTA and CDR2 FQGNSA. The CDR3 is 15 amino acids. The V and J ends lost 4 bases and 2 bases respectively, with 14 bases between them. Sequencing used PBMCs, obtained from a glioma patient whose treatment included an IDH1 peptide vaccine. The chain links TRBV7-2 to TRBJ2-5; no firm D call. The TCR comes from a man aged 30-40 years with glioma. The CDR3 spells CASSSPYQIQETQYF. The CDR3 DNA sequence: TGTGCCAGCAGCTCACCCTATCAGATACAAGAGACCCAGTACTTC.